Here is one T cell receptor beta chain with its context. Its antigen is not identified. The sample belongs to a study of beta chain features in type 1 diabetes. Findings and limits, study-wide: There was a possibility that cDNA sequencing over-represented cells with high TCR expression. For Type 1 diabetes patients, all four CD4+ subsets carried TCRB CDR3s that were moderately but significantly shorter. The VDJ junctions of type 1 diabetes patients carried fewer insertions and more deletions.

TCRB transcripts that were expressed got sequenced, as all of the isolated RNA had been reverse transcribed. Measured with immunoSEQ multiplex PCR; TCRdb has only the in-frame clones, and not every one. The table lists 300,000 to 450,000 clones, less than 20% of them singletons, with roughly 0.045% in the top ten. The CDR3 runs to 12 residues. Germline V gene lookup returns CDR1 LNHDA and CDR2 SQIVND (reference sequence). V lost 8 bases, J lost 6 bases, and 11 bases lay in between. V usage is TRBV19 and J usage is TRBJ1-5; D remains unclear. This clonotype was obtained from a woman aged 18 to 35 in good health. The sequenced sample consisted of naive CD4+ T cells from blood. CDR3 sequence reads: CASGPGAQPQHF. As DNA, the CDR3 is TGTGCCAGTGGGCCGGGAGCTCAGCCCCAGCATTTT.